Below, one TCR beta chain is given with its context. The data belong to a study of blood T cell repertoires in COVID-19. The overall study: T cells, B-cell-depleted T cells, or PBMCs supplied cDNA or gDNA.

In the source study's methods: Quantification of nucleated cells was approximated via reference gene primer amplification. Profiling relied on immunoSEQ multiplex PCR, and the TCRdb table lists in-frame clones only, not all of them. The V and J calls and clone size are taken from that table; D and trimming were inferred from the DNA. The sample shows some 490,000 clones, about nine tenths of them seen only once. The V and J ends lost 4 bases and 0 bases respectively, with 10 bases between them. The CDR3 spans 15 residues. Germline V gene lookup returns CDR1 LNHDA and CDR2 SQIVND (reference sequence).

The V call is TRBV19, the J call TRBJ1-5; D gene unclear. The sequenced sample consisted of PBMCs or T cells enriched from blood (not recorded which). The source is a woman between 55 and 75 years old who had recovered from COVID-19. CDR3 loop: CASSTEEYSNQPQHF. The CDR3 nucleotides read TGTGCCAGTAGTACTGAGGAATATAGCAATCAGCCCCAGCATTTT.